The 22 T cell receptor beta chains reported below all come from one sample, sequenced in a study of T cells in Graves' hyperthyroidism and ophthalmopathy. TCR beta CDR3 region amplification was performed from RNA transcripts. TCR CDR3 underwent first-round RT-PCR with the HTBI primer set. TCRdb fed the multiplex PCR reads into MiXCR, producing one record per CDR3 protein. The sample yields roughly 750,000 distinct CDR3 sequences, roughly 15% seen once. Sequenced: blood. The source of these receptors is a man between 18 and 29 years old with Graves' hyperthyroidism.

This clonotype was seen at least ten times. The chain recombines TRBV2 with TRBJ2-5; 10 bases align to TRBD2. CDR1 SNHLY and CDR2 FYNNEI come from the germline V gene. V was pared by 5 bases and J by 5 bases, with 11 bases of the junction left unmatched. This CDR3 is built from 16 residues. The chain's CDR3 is CASSSRLAGPGETQYF. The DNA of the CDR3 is TGTGCCAGCAGTTCGCGACTAGCGGGCCCGGGGGAGACCCAGTACTTC.

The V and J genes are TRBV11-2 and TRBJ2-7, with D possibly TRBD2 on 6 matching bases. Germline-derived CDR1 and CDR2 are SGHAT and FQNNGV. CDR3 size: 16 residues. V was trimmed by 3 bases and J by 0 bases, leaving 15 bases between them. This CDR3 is CASSLRLALSSYEQYF. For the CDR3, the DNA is TGTGCCAGCAGCTTGAGGCTAGCGCTCAGCTCCTACGAGCAGTACTTC.

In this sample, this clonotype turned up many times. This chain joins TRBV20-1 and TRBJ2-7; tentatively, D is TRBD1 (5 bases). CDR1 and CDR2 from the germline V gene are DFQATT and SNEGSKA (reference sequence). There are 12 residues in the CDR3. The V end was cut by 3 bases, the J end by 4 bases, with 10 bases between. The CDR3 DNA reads TGCAGTGCTAGTCCGGACACGTACGAGCAGTACTTC. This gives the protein CSASPDTYEQYF.

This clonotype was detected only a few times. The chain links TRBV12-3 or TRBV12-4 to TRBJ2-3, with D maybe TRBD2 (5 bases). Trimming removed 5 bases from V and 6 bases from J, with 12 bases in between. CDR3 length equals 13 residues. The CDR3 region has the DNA TGTGCCAGCAGTGGGAGCTCCGGGGATACGCAGTATTTT. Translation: CASSGSSGDTQYF.

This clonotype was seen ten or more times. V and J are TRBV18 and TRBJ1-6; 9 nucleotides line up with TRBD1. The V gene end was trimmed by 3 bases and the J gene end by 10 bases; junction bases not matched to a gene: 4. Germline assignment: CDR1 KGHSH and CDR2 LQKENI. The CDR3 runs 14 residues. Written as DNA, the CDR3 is TGTGCCAGCTCACCGGACAGGGGTTTGTCACCCCTCCACTTT. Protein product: CASSPDRGLSPLHF.

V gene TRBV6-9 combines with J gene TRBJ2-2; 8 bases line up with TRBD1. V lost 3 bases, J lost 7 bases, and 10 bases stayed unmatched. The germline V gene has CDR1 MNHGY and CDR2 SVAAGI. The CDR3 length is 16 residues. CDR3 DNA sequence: TGTGCCAGCAGTTACCTACCCCAGGGGGCGGGCGGGGAGCTGTTTTTT. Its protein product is CASSYLPQGAGGELFF.

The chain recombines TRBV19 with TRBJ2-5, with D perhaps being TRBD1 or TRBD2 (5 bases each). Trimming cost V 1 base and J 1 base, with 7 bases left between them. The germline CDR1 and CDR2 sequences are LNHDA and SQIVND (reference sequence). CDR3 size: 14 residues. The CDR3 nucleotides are TGTGCCAGTAGTATAGGGGACGGCCAAGAGACCCAGTACTTC. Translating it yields CASSIGDGQETQYF.

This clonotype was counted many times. Here the CDR3 DNA reads TGTGCCACCGCGGGACAGGGTACCGGGGAGCTGTTTTTT. This gives the protein CATAGQGTGELFF. J is TRBJ2-2 and V is TRBV27; TRBD1 matches 9 bases. Unmatched junction bases numbered 5, after V lost 10 bases and J lost 5 bases. Per germline, CDR1 MNHEY and CDR2 SMNVEV (reference sequence). The length of the CDR3 is 13 residues.

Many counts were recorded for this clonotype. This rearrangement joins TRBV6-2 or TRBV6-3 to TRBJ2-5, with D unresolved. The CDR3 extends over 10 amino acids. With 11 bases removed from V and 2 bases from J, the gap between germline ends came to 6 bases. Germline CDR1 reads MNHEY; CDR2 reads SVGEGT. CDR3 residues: CAAGQETQYF. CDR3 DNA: TGTGCCGCCGGACAAGAGACCCAGTACTTC.

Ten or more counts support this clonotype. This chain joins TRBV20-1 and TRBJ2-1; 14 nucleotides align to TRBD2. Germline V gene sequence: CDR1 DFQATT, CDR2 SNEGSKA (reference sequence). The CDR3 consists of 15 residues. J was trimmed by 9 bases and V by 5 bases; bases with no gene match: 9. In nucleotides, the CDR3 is TGCAGTGCTGCCGCCGGGGGACTAGCGGGAGCTGAGCAGTTCTTC. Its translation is CSAAAGGLAGAEQFF.

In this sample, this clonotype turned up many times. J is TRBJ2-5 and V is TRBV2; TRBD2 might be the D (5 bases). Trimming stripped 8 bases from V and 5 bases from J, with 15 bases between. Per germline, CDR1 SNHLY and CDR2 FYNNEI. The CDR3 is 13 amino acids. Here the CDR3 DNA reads TGTGCCAGCTCAGAGGGTGCAGATGAGACCCAGTACTTC. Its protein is CASSEGADETQYF.

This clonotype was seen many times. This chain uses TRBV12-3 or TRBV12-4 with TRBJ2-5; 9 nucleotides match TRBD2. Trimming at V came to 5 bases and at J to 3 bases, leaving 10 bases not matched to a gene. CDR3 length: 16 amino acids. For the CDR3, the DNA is TGTGCCAGCAGTGATGGGCTGGCGGGAGGGAAAGAGACCCAGTACTTC. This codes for CASSDGLAGGKETQYF.

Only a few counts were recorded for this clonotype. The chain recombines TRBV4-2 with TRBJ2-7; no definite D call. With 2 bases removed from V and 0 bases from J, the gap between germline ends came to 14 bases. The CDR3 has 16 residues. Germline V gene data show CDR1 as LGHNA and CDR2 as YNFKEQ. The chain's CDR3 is CASSQPRRTHSYEQYF. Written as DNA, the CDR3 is TGTGCCAGCAGCCAACCCCGCAGGACCCACTCCTACGAGCAGTACTTC.

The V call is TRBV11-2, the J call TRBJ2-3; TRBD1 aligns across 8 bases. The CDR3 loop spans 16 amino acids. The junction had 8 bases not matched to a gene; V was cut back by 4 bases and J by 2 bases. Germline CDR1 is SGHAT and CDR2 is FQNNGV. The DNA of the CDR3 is TGTGCCAGCAGCTGGCGGGGACAGGAACTCACAGATACGCAGTATTTT. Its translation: CASSWRGQELTDTQYF. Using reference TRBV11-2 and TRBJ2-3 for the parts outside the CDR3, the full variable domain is EAGVAQSPRYKIIEKRQSVAFWCNPISGHATLYWYQQILGQGPKLLIQFQNNGVVDDSQLPKDRFSAERLKGVDSTLKIQPAKLEDSAVYLCASSWRGQELTDTQYFGPGTRLTVL.

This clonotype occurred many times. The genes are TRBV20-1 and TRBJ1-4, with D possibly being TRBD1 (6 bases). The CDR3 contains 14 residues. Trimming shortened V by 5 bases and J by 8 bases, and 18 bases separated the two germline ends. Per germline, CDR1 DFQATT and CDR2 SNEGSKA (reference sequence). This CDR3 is CSAPKSGVTEKLFF. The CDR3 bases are TGCAGTGCTCCAAAGTCAGGGGTAACGGAAAAACTGTTTTTT.

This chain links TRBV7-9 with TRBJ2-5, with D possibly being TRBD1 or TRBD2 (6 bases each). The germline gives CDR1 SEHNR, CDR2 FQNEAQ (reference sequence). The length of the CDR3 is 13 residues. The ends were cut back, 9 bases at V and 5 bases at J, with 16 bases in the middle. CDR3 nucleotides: TGTGCCAGTGGACCGGGGGCCGGGGAGACCCAGTACTTC. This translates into CASGPGAGETQYF.

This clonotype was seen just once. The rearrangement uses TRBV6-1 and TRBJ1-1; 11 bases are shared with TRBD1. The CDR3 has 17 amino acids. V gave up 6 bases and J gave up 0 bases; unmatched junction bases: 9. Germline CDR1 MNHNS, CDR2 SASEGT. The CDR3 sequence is CASSGTGGPLMNTEAFF. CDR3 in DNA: TGTGCCAGCAGCGGGACAGGGGGGCCCTTGATGAACACTGAAGCTTTCTTT.

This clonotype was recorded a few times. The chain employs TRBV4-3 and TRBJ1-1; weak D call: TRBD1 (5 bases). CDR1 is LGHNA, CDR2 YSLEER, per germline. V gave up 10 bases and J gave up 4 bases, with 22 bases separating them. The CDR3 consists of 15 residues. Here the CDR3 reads CATSGGTNRVTEAFF. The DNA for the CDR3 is TGCGCCACCAGTGGGGGGACCAATCGAGTCACTGAAGCTTTCTTT.

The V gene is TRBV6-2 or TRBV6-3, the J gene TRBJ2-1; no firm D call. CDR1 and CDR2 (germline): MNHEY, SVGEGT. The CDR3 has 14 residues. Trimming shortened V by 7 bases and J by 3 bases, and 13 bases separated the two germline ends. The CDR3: CASKTSEYYNEQFF. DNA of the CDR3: TGTGCCAGCAAAACCAGCGAATACTACAATGAGCAGTTCTTC.

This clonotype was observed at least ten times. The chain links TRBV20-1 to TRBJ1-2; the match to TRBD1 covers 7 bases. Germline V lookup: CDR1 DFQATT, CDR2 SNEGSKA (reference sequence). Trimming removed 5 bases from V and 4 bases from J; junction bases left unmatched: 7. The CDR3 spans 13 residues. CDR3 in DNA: TGCAGTGCTGCCCGGGGACAGCTCTATGGCTACACCTTC. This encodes CSAARGQLYGYTF.

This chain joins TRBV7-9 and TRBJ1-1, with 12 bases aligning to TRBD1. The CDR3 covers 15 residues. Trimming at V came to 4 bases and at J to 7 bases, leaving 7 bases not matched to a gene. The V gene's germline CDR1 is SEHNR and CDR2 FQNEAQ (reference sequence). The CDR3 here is CASSSLGQGAGEAFF. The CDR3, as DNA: TGTGCCAGCAGCTCCCTGGGACAGGGGGCGGGTGAAGCTTTCTTT.

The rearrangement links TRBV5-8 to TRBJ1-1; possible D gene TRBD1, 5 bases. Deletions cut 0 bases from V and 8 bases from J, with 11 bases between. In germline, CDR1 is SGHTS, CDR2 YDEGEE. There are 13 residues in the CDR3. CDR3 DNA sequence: TGTGCCAGCAGCTTGGTCCCCCGACAGGAAGCTTTCTTT. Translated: CASSLVPRQEAFF. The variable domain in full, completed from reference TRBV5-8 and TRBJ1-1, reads EAGVTQSPTHLIKTRGQQATLRCSPISGHTSVYWYQQALGLGLQFLLWYDEGEERNRGNFPPRFSGRQFPNYSSELNVNALELEDSALYLCASSLVPRQEAFFGQGTRLTVV.